The rows below give T cell receptor beta chains drawn from one sample of a study of T cells after yellow fever vaccination. TCRdb reprocessed the 5' RACE reads via MiXCR and lists one record per CDR3 protein. In the table there are about 320,000 distinct CDR3 sequences, 4% to 5.5% of which are singletons. The material was PBMCs, obtained 15 days after the yellow fever booster vaccination. The receptors stem from a man in his late teens or twenties who received the YFV17D yellow fever vaccine. The CDR3 runs from the conserved cysteine through the conserved F or W. Each record gives: clone size, D gene, J gene, V gene, CDR3 protein, CDR3 DNA. D genes are given only for firm matches. Some rows have no size entry. The others give once, few or many, or a class for an expanded clone.

. | . | TRBJ1-1 | TRBV6-5 | CASRHREDTEAFF | TGTGCCAGCAGACACAGGGAGGACACTGAAGCTTTCTTT
many | . | TRBJ2-5 | TRBV12-3/TRBV12-4 | CASSLLEKETQYF | TGTGCCAGCAGTTTGCTAGAAAAAGAGACCCAGTACTTC
few | TRBD1 | TRBJ1-2 | TRBV4-1 | CASSQVPGQGNYGYTF | TGCGCCAGCAGCCAAGTTCCGGGACAGGGTAACTATGGCTACACCTTC
many | TRBD1 | TRBJ2-7 | TRBV5-1 | CASSLDRNYYEQYF | TGCGCCAGCAGCCTGGACAGGAACTACTACGAGCAGTACTTC
many | . | TRBJ2-1 | TRBV27 | CASSSQDRGEQFF | TGTGCCAGCAGTTCCCAAGATCGGGGCGAGCAGTTCTTC
many | TRBD1 | TRBJ1-2 | TRBV2 | CASSEARQGSGYTF | TGTGCCAGCAGTGAGGCGAGACAGGGATCTGGCTACACCTTC
few | . | TRBJ1-1 | TRBV11-2 | CASSLGEWRNTEAFF | TGTGCCAGCAGCTTAGGGGAGTGGCGGAACACTGAAGCTTTCTTT
. | TRBD1 | TRBJ2-1 | TRBV10-2 | CASSEQGAGVHEQFF | TGCGCCAGCAGTGAACAGGGGGCAGGGGTGCATGAGCAGTTCTTC
. | TRBD2 | TRBJ2-1 | TRBV6-1 | CATRGGPLGNEQFF | TGTGCCACACGCGGGGGGCCCTTAGGCAATGAGCAGTTCTTC
few | . | TRBJ2-3 | TRBV13 | CASSNRRADTQYF | TGTGCCAGCAGCAACCGTCGGGCAGATACGCAGTATTTT
many | TRBD1 | TRBJ1-2 | TRBV5-1 | CASSVARGQANYGYTF | TGCGCCAGCAGCGTCGCCAGGGGGCAAGCTAACTATGGCTACACCTTC
many | . | TRBJ1-2 | TRBV5-1 | CASSLEARYGYTF | TGCGCCAGCAGCTTGGAGGCCCGCTATGGCTACACCTTC
many | . | TRBJ2-5 | TRBV19 | CASSNAGEETQYF | TGTGCCAGTAGTAATGCAGGAGAAGAGACCCAGTACTTC
few | . | TRBJ2-7 | TRBV12-3/TRBV12-4 | CASSPAGSSEQYF | TGTGCCAGCAGCCCCGCAGGGTCCTCCGAGCAGTACTTC
. | . | TRBJ2-5 | TRBV11-2 | CASSSGQSQETQYF | TGTGCCAGCAGCTCCGGACAGTCCCAAGAGACCCAGTACTTC
. | . | TRBJ2-2 | TRBV28 | CASSFPPYRGRGSGELFF | TGTGCCAGCAGCTTCCCCCCATACCGGGGGCGCGGGTCCGGGGAGCTGTTTTTT
many | TRBD1 | TRBJ2-5 | TRBV6-2/TRBV6-3 | CASSQSGGKETQYF | TGTGCCAGCAGTCAATCAGGGGGAAAAGAGACCCAGTACTTC
. | . | TRBJ2-4 | TRBV9 | CASSVEGTGNIQYF | TGTGCCAGCAGCGTAGAGGGGACGGGAAACATTCAGTACTTC
few | . | TRBJ1-3 | TRBV12-3/TRBV12-4 | CASSPPSSGFSGNTIYF | TGTGCCAGCAGTCCCCCCTCCTCGGGATTCTCTGGAAACACCATATATTTT
. | TRBD2 | TRBJ2-5 | TRBV12-3/TRBV12-4 | CASSSQRGGPETQYF | TGTGCCAGCAGTTCCCAGCGGGGGGGGCCAGAGACCCAGTACTTC
. | TRBD2 | TRBJ2-3 | TRBV27 | CASSLASGGAWVDTQYF | TGTGCCAGCAGTTTGGCTAGCGGGGGGGCCTGGGTAGATACGCAGTATTTT
. | TRBD2 | TRBJ2-1 | TRBV27 | CASSQKTSGGAHYNEQFF | TGTGCCAGCAGCCAAAAGACTAGCGGGGGGGCCCACTACAATGAGCAGTTCTTC
many | . | TRBJ1-6 | TRBV7-2 | CASSLEAPGASPLHF | TGTGCCAGCAGCTTAGAGGCCCCCGGGGCTTCACCCCTCCACTTT
few | TRBD1 | TRBJ2-5 | TRBV27 | CARLTGGQETQYF | TGTGCCAGGCTGACAGGGGGCCAAGAGACCCAGTACTTC
few | . | TRBJ2-7 | TRBV4-2 | CASSQDMGRYEQYF | TGTGCCAGCAGCCAAGATATGGGGCGCTACGAGCAGTACTTC
. | TRBD2 | TRBJ2-3 | TRBV12-3/TRBV12-4 | CASRNAGGKSTDTQYF | TGTGCCAGCAGGAACGCGGGGGGGAAAAGCACAGATACGCAGTATTTT
many | . | TRBJ1-1 | TRBV28 | CASSIGQLNTEAFF | TGTGCCAGCAGCATAGGACAGTTGAACACTGAAGCTTTCTTT
many | . | TRBJ2-5 | TRBV7-3 | CASSLSAEETQYF | TGTGCCAGCAGCTTGAGTGCTGAAGAGACCCAGTACTTC
. | . | TRBJ2-3 | TRBV5-1 | CASSGDHRGTDTQYF | TGCGCCAGCAGCGGGGACCATCGGGGGACAGATACGCAGTATTTT
many | . | TRBJ2-5 | TRBV7-9 | CASSPTWETQYF | TGTGCCAGCAGCCCAACGTGGGAGACCCAGTACTTC
many | TRBD1 | TRBJ1-1 | TRBV5-1 | CASSSGTGKNTEAFF | TGCGCCAGCAGCTCCGGGACAGGAAAAAACACTGAAGCTTTCTTT
. | . | TRBJ2-2 | TRBV11-2 | CASSNEGTASNTGELFF | TGTGCCAGCAGCAACGAAGGGACGGCCTCGAACACCGGGGAGCTGTTTTTT
few | . | TRBJ2-3 | TRBV20-1 | CSARVNRGGHLPLTDTQYF | TGCAGTGCTAGAGTGAACAGGGGGGGCCATCTCCCTCTCACAGATACGCAGTATTTT
few | TRBD1 | TRBJ1-5 | TRBV12-3/TRBV12-4 | CASRLTGRNQPQHF | TGTGCCAGCAGGTTGACAGGGCGCAATCAGCCCCAGCATTTT
. | . | TRBJ2-1 | TRBV11-2 | CASSSPGANYNEQFF | TGTGCCAGCAGCTCCCCCGGGGCCAATTACAATGAGCAGTTCTTC
many | . | TRBJ2-6 | TRBV6-2/TRBV6-3 | CASSQTTSVLTF | TGTGCCAGTTCGCAGACGACGAGCGTCCTGACTTTC
. | . | TRBJ1-1 | TRBV12-3/TRBV12-4 | CASSLYGTSNTEAFF | TGTGCCAGCAGTCTATACGGGACATCGAACACTGAAGCTTTCTTT
many | . | TRBJ1-1 | TRBV10-3 | CAISGVNTEAFF | TGTGCCATCAGTGGGGTGAACACTGAAGCTTTCTTT
many | . | TRBJ1-4 | TRBV20-1 | CSARLTGVDEKLFF | TGCAGTGCTAGGTTGACAGGAGTCGATGAAAAACTGTTTTTT
few | . | TRBJ2-3 | TRBV5-1 | CASSLPQGTDTQYF | TGCGCCAGCAGCTTGCCGCAGGGCACAGATACGCAGTATTTT
many | . | TRBJ2-2 | TRBV4-3 | CASSQDYGSTGELFF | TGCGCCAGCAGCCAAGATTACGGGTCCACCGGGGAGCTGTTTTTT
many | TRBD2 | TRBJ2-3 | TRBV7-2 | CASSYGTSGGAQYF | TGTGCCAGCAGCTATGGGACTAGCGGGGGTGCGCAGTATTTT
few | TRBD2 | TRBJ2-5 | TRBV3-1 | CASSQSGGAGGADKETQYF | TGTGCCAGCAGCCAGTCGGGGGGAGCGGGGGGAGCGGATAAAGAGACCCAGTACTTC
many | . | TRBJ1-4 | TRBV20-1 | CSARDLIGQGVEEKLFF | TGCAGTGCTAGAGATCTCATCGGGCAGGGAGTTGAAGAAAAACTGTTTTTT
. | TRBD1 | TRBJ2-3 | TRBV2 | CASTDPGQASTDTQYF | TGTGCCAGCACTGATCCGGGACAGGCAAGCACAGATACGCAGTATTTT
many | . | TRBJ2-3 | TRBV4-2 | CASSRNGGPSTDTQYF | TGTGCCAGCAGCCGAAACGGGGGGCCCAGCACAGATACGCAGTATTTT
many | . | TRBJ2-1 | TRBV6-2/TRBV6-3 | CASSPIVQDEQFF | TGTGCCAGCAGCCCGATTGTTCAGGATGAGCAGTTCTTC
many | TRBD1 | TRBJ1-2 | TRBV20-1 | CSARDSGTGNLGYTF | TGCAGTGCTAGAGACTCCGGGACAGGCAATCTGGGCTACACCTTC
few | . | TRBJ2-2 | TRBV5-1 | CASRWNTGELFF | TGCGCCAGCAGATGGAACACCGGGGAGCTGTTTTTT